The clone carrying this TCR beta chain was detected only a few times. This specimen belongs to a study of T-cell reconstitution after alpha-beta-depleted transplantation in children. The CDR3 sequence is 11 residues long. V dropped 5 bases and J dropped 10 bases, with 9 bases sitting between them. A TCRbeta library incorporating unique molecular identifiers was prepared. TCRdb redid the calling of the PCR reads with MiXCR, one entry per CDR3 protein. The profile shows almost 500,000 distinct CDR3 sequences, approximately 12% of them singletons. The sample here was PBMCs from the stem cell graft donor, taken from the stem cell graft. This rearrangement joins TRBV12-3 or TRBV12-4 to TRBJ1-3; D remains unclear. The TCR sequence derives from a human donor who donated a stem cell graft to a child with combined immunodeficiency. In DNA, the CDR3 is TGTGCCAGCAGTCTAGGCCTTACCATATATTTT. This sequence encodes CASSLGLTIYF.